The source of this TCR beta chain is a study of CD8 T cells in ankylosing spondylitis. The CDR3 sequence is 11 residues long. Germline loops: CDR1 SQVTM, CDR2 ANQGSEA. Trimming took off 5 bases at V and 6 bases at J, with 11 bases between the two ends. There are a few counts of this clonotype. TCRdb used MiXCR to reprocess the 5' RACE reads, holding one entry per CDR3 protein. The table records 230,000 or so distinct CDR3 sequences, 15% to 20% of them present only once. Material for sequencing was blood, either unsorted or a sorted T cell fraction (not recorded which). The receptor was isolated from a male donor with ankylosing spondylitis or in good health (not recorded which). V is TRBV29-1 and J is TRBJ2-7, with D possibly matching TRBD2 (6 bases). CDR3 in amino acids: CSVRQGLEQYF. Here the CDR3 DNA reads TGCAGCGTTCGCCAGGGACTCGAGCAGTACTTC.